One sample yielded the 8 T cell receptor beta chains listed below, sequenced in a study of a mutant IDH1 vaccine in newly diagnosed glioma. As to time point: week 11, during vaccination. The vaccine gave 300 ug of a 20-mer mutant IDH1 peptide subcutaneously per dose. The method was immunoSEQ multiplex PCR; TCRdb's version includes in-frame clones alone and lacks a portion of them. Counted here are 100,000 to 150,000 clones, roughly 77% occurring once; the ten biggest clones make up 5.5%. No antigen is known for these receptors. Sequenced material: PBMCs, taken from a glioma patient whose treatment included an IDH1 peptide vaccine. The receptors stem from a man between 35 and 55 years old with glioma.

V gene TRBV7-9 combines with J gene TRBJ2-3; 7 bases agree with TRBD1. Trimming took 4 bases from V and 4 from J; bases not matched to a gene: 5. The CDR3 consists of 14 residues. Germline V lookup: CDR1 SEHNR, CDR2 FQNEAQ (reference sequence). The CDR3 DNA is TGTGCCAGCAGCTCACAGGGGCAGGCAGATACGCAGTATTTT. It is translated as CASSSQGQADTQYF.

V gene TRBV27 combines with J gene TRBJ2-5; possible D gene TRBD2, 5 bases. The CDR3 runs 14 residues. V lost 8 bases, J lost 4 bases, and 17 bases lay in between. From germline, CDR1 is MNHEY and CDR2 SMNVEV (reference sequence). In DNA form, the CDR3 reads TGTGCCAGCCCAAACGAGGGCAGGATAGAGACCCAGTACTTC. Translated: CASPNEGRIETQYF.

Here the CDR3 DNA reads TGTGCCAGCAGCTTAGCGTTAGGGGGTCGACAGCCCCAGCATTTT. Protein sequence: CASSLALGGRQPQHF. The chain carries TRBV7-2 and TRBJ1-5, with D tentatively TRBD1 (6 bases). V was pared by 0 bases and J by 7 bases, with 13 bases between. There are 15 residues in the CDR3. Germline-derived CDR1 and CDR2 are SGHTA and FQGNSA.

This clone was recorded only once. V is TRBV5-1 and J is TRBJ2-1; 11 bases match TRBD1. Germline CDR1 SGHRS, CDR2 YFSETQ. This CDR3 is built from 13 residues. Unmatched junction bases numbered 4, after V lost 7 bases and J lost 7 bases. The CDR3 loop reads CASLGTGGNEQFF. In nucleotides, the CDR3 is TGCGCCAGCCTAGGGACAGGGGGAAATGAGCAGTTCTTC.

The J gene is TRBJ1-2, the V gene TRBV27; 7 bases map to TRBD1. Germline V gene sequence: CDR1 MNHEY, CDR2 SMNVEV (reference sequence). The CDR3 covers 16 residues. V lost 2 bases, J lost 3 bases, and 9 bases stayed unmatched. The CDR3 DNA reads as TGTGCCAGCAGTTTAATGGCGGGAGGGGGCGACTATGGCTACACCTTC. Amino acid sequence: CASSLMAGGGDYGYTF.

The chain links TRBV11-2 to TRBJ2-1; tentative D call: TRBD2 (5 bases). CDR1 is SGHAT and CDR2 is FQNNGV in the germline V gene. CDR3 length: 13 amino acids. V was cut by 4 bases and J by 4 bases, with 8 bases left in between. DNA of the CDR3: TGTGCCAGCAGCTCGGTAGCGTACAATGAGCAGTTCTTC. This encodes CASSSVAYNEQFF.

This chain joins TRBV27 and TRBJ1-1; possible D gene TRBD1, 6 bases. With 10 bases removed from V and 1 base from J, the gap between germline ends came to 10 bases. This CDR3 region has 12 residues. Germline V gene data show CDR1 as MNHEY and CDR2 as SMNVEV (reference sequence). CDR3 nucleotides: TGTGCCACCGGACAGAGGAACACTGAAGCTTTCTTT. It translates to CATGQRNTEAFF.

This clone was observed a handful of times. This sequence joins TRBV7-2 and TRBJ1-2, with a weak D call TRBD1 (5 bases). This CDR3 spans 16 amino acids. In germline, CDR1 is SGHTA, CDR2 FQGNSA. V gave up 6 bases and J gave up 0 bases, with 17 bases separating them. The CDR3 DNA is TGTGCCAGCAGTAGACAGACATCTACGACTAACTATGGCTACACCTTC. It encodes CASSRQTSTTNYGYTF.